The entry that follows covers one T cell receptor beta chain sequence. The antigen this receptor binds is unknown. No quality values exist for individual bases; no much larger clone is one base distant. Preparation of the library involved the immunoSEQ multiplex PCR assay. For most patients, genomic DNA was isolated with the Qiagen DNeasy Blood and Tissue Kit and shipped frozen to Adaptive Biotechnologies for TCR sequencing. For most patients, genomic DNA was subjected to high-throughput TCR-beta CDR3 sequencing by Adaptive Biotechnologies. As for how the authors treated the data: TCR sequencing data for around 19 patients were retrieved from Adaptive's ImmunoSEQ software; a few other patients were processed with MiXCR and VDJtools. CD4 versus CD8 sorting errors were corrected by removing sequences found in both subsets at a frequency ratio below 5:1. CDR3 nucleotide sequences shared between donor and recipient were removed because their origin could not be assigned. Alloreactive clones required at least 2-fold expansion over unstimulated cells and minimum CFSE-low frequency of 0.002% (template counts) or 0.001% (read counts). Mappable clones were those detected in sequenced pre-transplant spleen, lymph node, or MLR CFSE-low populations of the donor or recipient. Cumulative frequency of alloreactive clones was calculated as a percentage of all sequences weighted by copy number. This immuneACCESS table, as held by TCRdb, lists in-frame sequences with V and J called but not all clones. Of the missing ones, under half trace to an unresolved V gene in checked studies; the others have no known cause. D and trimming come from the DNA, and the V and J calls and clone size come from that table. For this sample there are approximately 80,000 clones; about 89% appear just once. Under 0.4% of the sample rests with the top ten.

Per the germline V gene, SGHTA is the CDR1 and FQGNSA is the CDR2. V is cut by 5 bases and J by 4 bases, and the space between the germline ends is 19 bases. The CDR3 starts with the cysteine, ends with the phenylalanine, and has 16 residues. The sequence is cut down to CDR3 DNA, 48 bases in frame from base 1. This entry belongs to a study of graft-versus-host responses after intestinal transplantation (dated by TCRdb to the early 2020s). General notes on the study: The transplants that recipients got were multivisceral, liver-intestinal, or isolated intestinal. The cohort enrolled 20 to 25 intestinal transplant recipients, one of whom was a retransplant, and a few patients without pretransplant specimens were excluded. To identify alloreactive clones, pre-transplant mixed lymphocyte reaction products were sequenced and then compared with unstimulated pre-transplant donor and recipient T cells. After intestinal transplantation, graft-versus-host and host-versus-graft alloreactive T cell clones were followed in the graft, circulation and bone marrow using bulk TCR-beta CDR3 sequencing. Rather than going through the commercial service, samples from a few later patients were sequenced in-house on an Illumina MiSeq and processed with MiXCR. Anti-thymocyte globulin induction was given to all recipients, followed by maintenance tacrolimus and steroids for two to four years. A peak of at least 4% donor T cells among recipient peripheral blood mononuclear cells was the definition used for donor T cell macrochimerism. Study-wide conclusions, independent of this receptor: In patients with donor T cell macrochimerism, the allografts had high GvH to HvG T cell clonal ratios. GvH clones were detected in recipient bone marrow, and some of these GvH clones were observed earlier in ileal mucosa or blood, consistent with an intestinal mucosal origin. The conclusions were limited by the relatively low number and heterogeneity of the intestinal transplant patients. Peak levels of circulating GvH clones were associated with declines in HvG clones early after transplant.

Read against the paper, the sample's time point label means: cells obtained before transplantation from donor or recipient. CD3+CD4+ and CD3+CD8+ populations were FACS-sorted from unstimulated pre-transplant donor and recipient cells taken from spleen or lymph nodes. Sequences were derived from unstimulated CD4+ T cells sorted from spleen or lymph node cells, sampled before intestinal transplant. The sequence came from a human donor who received an intestinal transplant. The chain uses TRBV7-2 and TRBJ2-3, and TRBD2 may be the D gene, going by 6 matching bases. The CDR3 sequence is CASSERAGSASDTQYF. The nucleotide sequence reads TGTGCCAGCAGCGAGAGAGCGGGTTCTGCATCAGATACGCAGTATTTT.